A single sample gave rise to the 27 T cell receptor beta chains below, sequenced in a study of identical twins. TCRdb reanalysed the 5' RACE reads using MiXCR and keeps one entry per CDR3 protein. The sample holds a few hundred thousand distinct CDR3 sequences, roughly 20% seen once. The sample taken for sequencing was naive T cells sorted from blood. These receptors were obtained from a man over 45 in good health.

The V gene is TRBV5-1, the J gene TRBJ2-1; D possibly corresponds to TRBD2 (7 bases). The germline V gene has CDR1 SGHRS and CDR2 YFSETQ. The CDR3 covers 17 residues. Trimming stripped 0 bases from V and 8 bases from J, with 21 bases between. The CDR3 is CASSLVGGLRIGDEQFF. The CDR3 DNA is TGCGCCAGCAGCTTGGTGGGGGGGCTGCGGATCGGAGATGAGCAGTTCTTC.

CDR3 region: CSARNRLYSNQPQHF. The CDR3 DNA sequence: TGCAGTGCTAGAAACAGACTATATAGCAATCAGCCCCAGCATTTT. The chain combines TRBV20-1 with TRBJ1-5, with no clear D. CDR1 and CDR2 from the germline V gene are DFQATT and SNEGSKA (reference sequence). The CDR3 length is 15 residues. The V end was cut by 2 bases, the J end by 0 bases, with 11 bases between.

This sequence joins TRBV18 and TRBJ2-2, with a weak D call TRBD2 (6 bases). CDR1 KGHSH and CDR2 LQKENI come from the germline V gene. The CDR3 extends over 15 amino acids. V was cut by 1 base and J by 4 bases, with 10 bases left in between. The CDR3 sequence is CASSPRGEFTGELFF. In DNA form, the CDR3 reads TGTGCCAGCTCACCACGCGGGGAGTTCACCGGGGAGCTGTTTTTT.

Only a few counts were recorded for this clonotype. The chain recombines TRBV19 with TRBJ2-2; D tentatively reads TRBD1 or TRBD2 (5 bases each). V lost 0 bases and J lost 3, with 17 bases in between. The germline gives CDR1 LNHDA, CDR2 SQIVND (reference sequence). This CDR3 has 18 residues. CDR3 bases: TGTGCCAGTAGTATAGATTCGTGGGGGAAAAGGTACACCGGGGAGCTGTTTTTT. It is translated as CASSIDSWGKRYTGELFF. Full variable domain (remainder filled in from reference TRBV19 and TRBJ2-2): DGGITQSPKYLFRKEGQNVTLSCEQNLNHDAMYWYRQDPGQGLRLIYYSQIVNDFQKGDIAEGYSVSREKKESFPLTVTSAQKNPTAFYLCASSIDSWGKRYTGELFFGEGSRLTVL.

The chain recombines TRBV5-1 with TRBJ2-1; 8 bases line up with TRBD1. The length of the CDR3 is 17 residues. The V gene end was trimmed by 1 base and the J gene end by 1 base; junction bases not matched to a gene: 7. Germline lookup yields CDR1 SGHRS and CDR2 YFSETQ. Here the CDR3 reads CASSLTTQGGSYNEQFF. The CDR3 bases are TGCGCCAGCAGCTTGACTACACAGGGGGGTTCCTACAATGAGCAGTTCTTC.

The chain carries TRBV6-1 and TRBJ2-1, with D possibly being TRBD2 (5 bases). Germline-derived CDR1 and CDR2 are MNHNS and SASEGT. V lost 8 bases, J lost 7 bases, and 21 bases lay in between. The CDR3 contains 15 residues. The CDR3 bases are TGTGCCAGCGCGCACGGGTCGGCATCGGGGAATGAGCAGTTCTTC. This codes for CASAHGSASGNEQFF.

The chain joins TRBV4-3 to TRBJ2-3; 7 bases are a match to TRBD1. Trimming at V came to 0 bases and at J to 2 bases, leaving 5 bases not matched to a gene. The CDR3 covers 16 residues. CDR1 and CDR2 from the germline V gene are LGHNA and YSLEER. The CDR3 here is CASSQEYQGVTDTQYF. In DNA form, the CDR3 reads TGCGCCAGCAGCCAAGAATACCAGGGGGTCACAGATACGCAGTATTTT.

This clonotype was seen repeatedly, ten times or more. The chain links TRBV9 to TRBJ2-1; 7 nucleotides agree with TRBD2. V lost 4 bases, J lost 12 bases, and 10 bases stayed unmatched. The CDR3 is 13 amino acids. Germline V gene lookup returns CDR1 SGDLS and CDR2 YYNGEE. CDR3 in amino acids: CASSPQSGGGQFF. Written as DNA, the CDR3 is TGTGCCAGCAGCCCTCAGTCGGGAGGCGGGCAGTTCTTC.

This clonotype was counted many times. The chain couples TRBV27 to TRBJ1-1; D possibly corresponds to TRBD1 (5 bases). The V end lost 8 bases, the J end lost 0 bases, and 13 bases lay between the germline ends. Germline lookup yields CDR1 MNHEY and CDR2 SMNVEV (reference sequence). The length of the CDR3 is 14 residues. The CDR3 protein is CASQPGRLNTEAFF. As DNA, the CDR3 is TGTGCCAGCCAACCGGGACGGTTGAACACTGAAGCTTTCTTT.

This clonotype was detected ten times or more. The gene calls are TRBV7-3 and TRBJ2-1; 8 nucleotides align to TRBD1. CDR1 and CDR2 (germline): SGHTA, FQGTGA. This CDR3 spans 15 amino acids. V lost 3 bases and J lost 4; bases outside the gene matches: 5. CDR3 DNA sequence: TGTGCCAGCAGCTTCGGGACAGGACGGTACAATGAGCAGTTCTTC. Amino acid sequence: CASSFGTGRYNEQFF.

This clonotype was found many times. The rearrangement joins TRBV10-2 to TRBJ2-1; TRBD2 agrees at 11 bases. This CDR3 has 16 residues. Germline V CDR1 and CDR2: WSHSY, SAAADI. J gave up 9 bases and V 4 bases, and 11 bases lay outside the gene matches. Here the CDR3 reads CASSGRLAGLLAEQFF. The CDR3 DNA reads TGCGCCAGCAGTGGAAGACTAGCGGGGCTATTGGCTGAGCAGTTCTTC.

V gene TRBV19 combines with J gene TRBJ2-7; D unresolved. The CDR3 length is 13 residues. V was clipped by 0 bases and J by 3 bases, with 6 bases between them. Per the germline V gene, CDR1 is LNHDA and CDR2 is SQIVND (reference sequence). The CDR3 loop is CASSIDDDYEQYF. The CDR3 DNA reads TGTGCCAGTAGTATAGATGATGACTACGAGCAGTACTTC.

This clonotype has at least ten counts. The rearrangement uses TRBV20-1 and TRBJ2-5; tentative D call: TRBD2 (7 bases). CDR3 length: 16 residues. Trimming left V 6 bases short and J 5 bases short, with 25 bases between. The germline V gene has CDR1 DFQATT and CDR2 SNEGSKA (reference sequence). The CDR3 nucleotides are TGCAGTGCCCTAGACATTTGGGGGGGGGGCCTGGAGACCCAGTACTTC. Protein sequence: CSALDIWGGGLETQYF.

This clonotype was detected only a few times. The chain uses TRBV6-1 and TRBJ2-7; 10 bases align to TRBD2. The CDR3 is 15 amino acids. The V gene end was trimmed by 6 bases and the J gene end by 2 bases; junction bases not matched to a gene: 7. The germline V gene has CDR1 MNHNS and CDR2 SASEGT. This CDR3 reads CASRESGGGTYEQYF. CDR3 in DNA: TGTGCCAGCAGAGAGAGCGGGGGGGGAACCTACGAGCAGTACTTC.

In this sample, this clonotype turned up a few times. The chain couples TRBV20-1 to TRBJ2-2, with D tentatively TRBD1 (5 bases). The germline gives CDR1 DFQATT, CDR2 SNEGSKA (reference sequence). Trimming left V 1 base short and J 1 base short, with 10 bases between. The CDR3 sequence is 15 residues long. In DNA form, the CDR3 reads TGCAGTGCTAGAGTTCCACAGGAGAACACCGGGGAGCTGTTTTTT. Translated: CSARVPQENTGELFF.

This chain joins TRBV29-1 and TRBJ1-2; tentatively, D is TRBD1 (6 bases). Trimming took off 7 bases at V and 3 bases at J, with 15 bases between the two ends. There are 13 residues in the CDR3. The germline gives CDR1 SQVTM, CDR2 ANQGSEA. The CDR3 DNA reads TGCAGCGCCAACACCGGGACATACTATGGCTACACCTTC. Translating gives CSANTGTYYGYTF. Filled out from reference TRBV29-1 and TRBJ1-2, the complete variable domain reads SAVISQKPSRDICQRGTSLTIQCQVDSQVTMMFWYRQQPGQSLTLIATANQGSEATYESGFVIDKFPISRPNLTFSTLTVSNMSPEDSSIYLCSANTGTYYGYTFGSGTRLTVV.

This clonotype has just a few counts. The chain combines TRBV29-1 with TRBJ2-3; D assignment may be TRBD1 or TRBD2 (7 bases each). There are 12 residues in the CDR3. Germline CDR1 SQVTM, CDR2 ANQGSEA. Trimming stripped 7 bases from V and 4 bases from J, with 12 bases between. CDR3 residues: CSGGGTADTQYF. CDR3 coding DNA: TGCAGCGGGGGGGGGACAGCAGATACGCAGTATTTT.

The chain combines TRBV7-6 with TRBJ2-7, with D perhaps given as TRBD1 or TRBD2 (6 bases each). CDR1 SGHVS and CDR2 FNYEAQ come from the germline V gene. The V end lost 3 bases, the J end lost 6 bases, and 12 bases lay between the germline ends. The CDR3 length is 13 residues. The CDR3 protein is CASSFAGQREQYF. The CDR3 DNA sequence: TGTGCCAGCAGCTTCGCGGGACAACGCGAGCAGTACTTC.

This sequence joins TRBV14 and TRBJ2-1, with 7 bases aligning to TRBD1. The germline gives CDR1 SGHDN, CDR2 FVKESK. The trim removed 6 bases at V and 4 bases at J, leaving 30 bases unmatched. This CDR3 spans 22 amino acids. The CDR3, as DNA: TGTGCCAGCAGACGAGGGGTTAAGGGGGCGACCATCCACCCTCCTTTATACAATGAGCAGTTCTTC. The encoded protein is CASRRGVKGATIHPPLYNEQFF.

This clonotype showed up just a few times. The chain combines TRBV28 with TRBJ2-7; 8 nucleotides agree with TRBD1. Germline CDR1 is MDHEN and CDR2 is SYDVKM. CDR3 size: 14 residues. The J segment lost 0 bases and the V segment lost 8 bases, leaving 6 bases of the junction unmatched. The DNA of the CDR3 is TGTGCCAGCTCCGGACAGGGAGGCTCCTACGAGCAGTACTTC. As protein: CASSGQGGSYEQYF.

This clonotype was seen repeatedly, ten times or more. The V gene is TRBV5-1, the J gene TRBJ2-5, with D unclear. CDR1 and CDR2 from the germline V gene are SGHRS and YFSETQ. CDR3 length equals 11 residues. V was cut by 5 bases and J by 0 bases, with 2 bases left in between. This chain's CDR3 is CASRNQETQYF. DNA of the CDR3: TGCGCCAGCAGGAACCAAGAGACCCAGTACTTC.

This clonotype was recorded only once. The chain recombines TRBV3-1 with TRBJ2-7, with 10 bases matching TRBD2. The CDR3 consists of 16 residues. V was clipped by 3 bases and J by 4 bases; unmatched bases: 9. Germline values: CDR1 LGHDT, CDR2 YNNKEL (reference sequence). The CDR3 loop is CASSHGPAGGQYEQYF. The CDR3 DNA is TGTGCCAGCAGCCACGGACCAGCGGGAGGGCAATACGAGCAGTACTTC.

This clonotype was seen more than once but under ten times. This chain links TRBV4-2 with TRBJ2-3; 11 bases fit TRBD2. V was clipped by 0 bases and J by 1 base; unmatched bases: 15. Germline V lookup: CDR1 LGHNA, CDR2 YNFKEQ. This CDR3 is 21 amino acids long. CDR3: CASSQEFFSGGASGGTDTQYF. The CDR3 nucleotides read TGTGCCAGCAGCCAAGAATTTTTTAGCGGGGGGGCCTCAGGGGGCACAGATACGCAGTATTTT.

The chain joins TRBV12-3 or TRBV12-4 to TRBJ2-1; TRBD2 matches at 8 bases. With V trimmed by 4 bases and J by 3 bases, 8 bases remained unmatched. This CDR3 is 16 amino acids long. For the CDR3, the DNA is TGTGCCAGCAGTTCCCCTACAGCGGGGGACTACAATGAGCAGTTCTTC. Its protein product is CASSSPTAGDYNEQFF.

This clonotype was counted many times. The rearrangement links TRBV5-1 to TRBJ2-1; weak D call: TRBD1 (5 bases). V lost 0 bases to trimming and J lost 8 bases, with 12 bases between them. There are 14 residues in the CDR3. The germline CDR1 and CDR2 sequences are SGHRS and YFSETQ. Written as DNA, the CDR3 is TGCGCCAGCAGCTTGGAGGCAGGGTCGGATGAGCAGTTCTTC. It specifies CASSLEAGSDEQFF.

The chain links TRBV6-1 to TRBJ2-5, with D perhaps assigned TRBD1 or TRBD2 (5 bases each). The germline V gene has CDR1 MNHNS and CDR2 SASEGT. V was pared by 0 bases and J by 7 bases, with 12 bases between. CDR3 size: 14 residues. CDR3 DNA sequence: TGTGCCAGCAGTGAAGCCGGGACGAGTTTGACCCAGTACTTC. This translates into CASSEAGTSLTQYF.

In this sample, this clonotype turned up a few times. The gene calls are TRBV15 and TRBJ1-6; D gene uncertain. CDR3 length: 12 amino acids. CDR1 and CDR2 from the germline V gene are LNHNV and YYDKDF (reference sequence). Between the trimmed V and J ends, which lost 6 bases and 4 bases, there was a span of 4 bases. The CDR3 reads CATSLYNSPLHF. The CDR3 DNA reads as TGTGCCACCAGTCTTTATAATTCACCCCTCCACTTT.